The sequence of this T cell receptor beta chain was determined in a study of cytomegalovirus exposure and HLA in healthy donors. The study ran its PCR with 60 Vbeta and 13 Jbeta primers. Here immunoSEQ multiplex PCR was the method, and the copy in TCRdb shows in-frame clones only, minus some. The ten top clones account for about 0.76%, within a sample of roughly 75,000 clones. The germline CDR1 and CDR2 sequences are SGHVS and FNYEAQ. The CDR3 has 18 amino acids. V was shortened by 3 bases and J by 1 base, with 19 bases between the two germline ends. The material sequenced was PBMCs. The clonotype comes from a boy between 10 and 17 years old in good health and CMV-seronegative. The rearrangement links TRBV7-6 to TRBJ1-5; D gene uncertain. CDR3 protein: CASSFSWVRISSNQPQHF. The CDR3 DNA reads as TGTGCCAGCAGCTTTAGCTGGGTCAGAATATCCAGCAATCAGCCCCAGCATTTT.